These 24 T cell receptor beta chains originate from one sample sequenced in a study of identical twins. TCRdb reprocessed the 5' RACE reads with MiXCR, giving one entry per CDR3 protein. The repertoire includes approximately 500,000 distinct CDR3 sequences, nearly 15% of them detected once, and roughly 0.46% sits in the top ten. These data were also reused for a study on yellow fever vaccine responses in identical twins.

The sample was CD4+ T cells sorted from blood. The receptors shown here come from a woman younger than 35 in good health.

The sample holds a few counts of this clonotype. The CDR3 loop is CSASSGGRNEQYF. In nucleotides, the CDR3 is TGCAGTGCTAGTAGTGGCGGGAGGAACGAGCAGTACTTC. The chain employs TRBV20-1 and TRBJ2-7; TRBD2 agrees at 8 bases. The CDR3 runs 13 residues. Germline V gene data show CDR1 as DFQATT and CDR2 as SNEGSKA (reference sequence). J gave up 5 bases and V 3 bases, and 6 bases lay outside the gene matches.

The gene calls are TRBV6-5 and TRBJ2-4; 13 nucleotides agree with TRBD2. The CDR3 covers 17 residues. Trimming at V came to 1 base and at J to 2 bases, leaving 2 bases not matched to a gene. Germline-derived CDR1 and CDR2 are MNHEY and SVGAGI. The CDR3: CASSYWTSGSTKNIQYF. Here the CDR3 DNA reads TGTGCCAGCAGTTACTGGACTAGCGGGAGTACCAAAAACATTCAGTACTTC.

This clonotype has more than one count but fewer than ten. The genes are TRBV20-1 and TRBJ1-6, with D tentatively TRBD1 (5 bases). This CDR3 is 14 amino acids long. Deletions cut 2 bases from V and 5 bases from J, with 10 bases between. The germline CDR1 and CDR2 sequences are DFQATT and SNEGSKA (reference sequence). The CDR3 here is CSARPGTDNSPLHF. CDR3 nucleotide sequence: TGCAGTGCTAGACCCGGGACGGATAATTCACCCCTCCACTTT.

This clonotype came up a few times. The V and J genes are TRBV6-5 and TRBJ1-1; D gene unclear. V was clipped by 2 bases and J by 1 base, with 5 bases between them. Germline CDR1 reads MNHEY; CDR2 reads SVGAGI. This CDR3 region has 13 residues. The CDR3 sequence: CASSYGKNTEAFF. In nucleotides, the CDR3 is TGTGCCAGCAGTTACGGGAAGAACACTGAAGCTTTCTTT.

The chain combines TRBV4-2 with TRBJ2-3; weak D call: TRBD2 (6 bases). Germline V gene lookup returns CDR1 LGHNA and CDR2 YNFKEQ. The V gene lost 1 base and the J gene lost 1 base, with 6 bases spanning the gap. The CDR3 spans 14 residues. The CDR3 sequence: CASSQGEGTDTQYF. The CDR3 nucleotides read TGTGCCAGCAGCCAAGGGGAGGGCACAGATACGCAGTATTTT.

This chain uses TRBV6-1 with TRBJ2-3; TRBD2 matches at 11 bases. V was pared by 8 bases and J by 1 base, with 5 bases of the junction left unmatched. The germline gives CDR1 MNHNS, CDR2 SASEGT. The CDR3 is made up of 15 amino acids. The CDR3 nucleotides read TGTGCCAGCCTTCCTAGCGGGGGGCGCACAGATACGCAGTATTTT. Translating gives CASLPSGGRTDTQYF.

This chain links TRBV7-8 with TRBJ1-4; no clear D gene. Trimming took 1 base from V and 8 from J, leaving 17 bases between them. The CDR3 is made up of 16 amino acids. Germline assignment: CDR1 SGHVS and CDR2 FQNEAQ. Here the CDR3 DNA reads TGTGCCAGCAGCTTAGGGCGGGTGGTGGGTATGGAAAAACTGTTTTTT. Translated: CASSLGRVVGMEKLFF.

There are a few counts of this clonotype. The V gene is TRBV2, the J gene TRBJ1-6; no definite D call. V was pared by 7 bases and J by 4 bases, with 8 bases between. Germline CDR1 reads SNHLY; CDR2 reads FYNNEI. The CDR3 is 13 amino acids. Written as DNA, the CDR3 is TGTGCCAGCAAGAACAGTTATAATTCACCCCTCCACTTT. It specifies CASKNSYNSPLHF.

As DNA, the CDR3 is TGCGCCAGCAGCCCGACAGGATGGGAAGAGACCCAGTACTTC. Translation gives CASSPTGWEETQYF. The chain uses TRBV5-1 and TRBJ2-5, with D possibly matching TRBD1 (6 bases). The germline gives CDR1 SGHRS, CDR2 YFSETQ. CDR3 length: 14 residues. The V end was cut by 4 bases, the J end by 3 bases, with 13 bases between.

This chain links TRBV12-3 or TRBV12-4 with TRBJ1-6; no clear D gene. The CDR3 consists of 14 residues. Trimming cost V 6 bases and J 5 bases, with 11 bases left between them. The CDR3 spells CASSLQSDNSPLHF. The CDR3 nucleotides are TGTGCCAGCAGCCTTCAGTCGGATAATTCACCCCTCCACTTT.

The V call is TRBV20-1, the J call TRBJ2-5; D remains ambiguous. Deletions cut 6 bases from V and 5 bases from J, with 19 bases between. Per germline, CDR1 DFQATT and CDR2 SNEGSKA (reference sequence). This CDR3 has 14 amino acids. DNA for the CDR3: TGCAGTGCCCTCCTAAGTTACGGGCGGGAGACCCAGTACTTC. Residues: CSALLSYGRETQYF.

J is TRBJ2-3 and V is TRBV11-2, with D uncertain. Germline V gene lookup returns CDR1 SGHAT and CDR2 FQNNGV. Trimming pared 5 bases from V and 3 bases from J, leaving 9 bases between. The CDR3 totals 13 residues. CDR3 nucleotides: TGTGCCAGCAGCGTAGCACCAACAGATACGCAGTATTTT. The encoded protein is CASSVAPTDTQYF.

The V gene is TRBV27, the J gene TRBJ1-3; D is ambiguous. This CDR3 has 16 amino acids. Germline V gives CDR1 MNHEY, CDR2 SMNVEV (reference sequence). V lost 8 bases and J lost 0, with 17 bases in between. CDR3 in DNA: TGTGCCAGCGCGACGACTCGGGCGAACTCTGGAAACACCATATATTTT. Amino acid sequence: CASATTRANSGNTIYF.

This clonotype was seen more than once but under ten times. This chain joins TRBV20-1 and TRBJ1-5, with 8 bases matching TRBD1. J was trimmed by 6 bases and V by 0 bases; bases with no gene match: 10. CDR3 length: 16 amino acids. CDR1 and CDR2 (germline): DFQATT, SNEGSKA (reference sequence). The CDR3 sequence is CSARELSQGAPQPQHF. For the CDR3, the DNA is TGCAGTGCTAGAGAACTTTCCCAGGGGGCGCCTCAGCCCCAGCATTTT.

This clonotype showed up many times. The genes are TRBV14 and TRBJ2-5; TRBD1 is a possible D gene (6 bases). The V gene lost 5 bases and the J gene lost 5 bases, with 21 bases spanning the gap. CDR3 length: 16 residues. The V gene's germline CDR1 is SGHDN and CDR2 FVKESK. Here the CDR3 DNA reads TGTGCCAGCAGCAGGCGGACAGCCTGGGATGACGAGACCCAGTACTTC. This codes for CASSRRTAWDDETQYF.

Only a few counts were recorded for this clonotype. V gene TRBV5-1 combines with J gene TRBJ2-3, with 10 bases fitting TRBD2. Germline CDR1 SGHRS, CDR2 YFSETQ. The CDR3 extends over 17 amino acids. The trim removed 0 bases at V and 3 bases at J, leaving 7 bases unmatched. DNA for the CDR3: TGCGCCAGCAGCTTGGCGAGCGGGGGGGCCGGTACAGATACGCAGTATTTT. Its translation: CASSLASGGAGTDTQYF.

The rearrangement uses TRBV7-2 and TRBJ2-4, with D unclear. The V end was cut by 1 base, the J end by 0 bases, with 10 bases between. Germline loops: CDR1 SGHTA, CDR2 FQGNSA. This CDR3 is built from 16 residues. The CDR3 DNA sequence: TGTGCCAGCAGCTTAGAGGTCCTACTAGCCAAAAACATTCAGTACTTC. It yields the protein CASSLEVLLAKNIQYF.

A few counts support this clonotype. The V and J genes are TRBV28 and TRBJ2-1; 9 bases match TRBD1. The CDR3 covers 14 residues. Losses at the gene ends were 10 bases for V and 9 bases for J; bases not matched to a gene: 13. The V gene's germline CDR1 is MDHEN and CDR2 SYDVKM. The CDR3 is CATMCGGTGCEQFF. In nucleotides, the CDR3 is TGTGCCACCATGTGTGGCGGGACAGGGTGTGAGCAGTTCTTC. Full variable domain (outside the CDR3, taken from reference TRBV28 and TRBJ2-1): DVKVTQSSRYLVKRTGEKVFLECVQDMDHENMFWYRQDPGLGLRLIYFSYDVKMKEKGDIPEGYSVSREKKERFSLILESASTNQTSMYLCATMCGGTGCEQFFGPGTRLTVL.

The table lists this clonotype with a few counts. This chain uses TRBV2 with TRBJ2-1; 9 nucleotides align to TRBD2. Germline trimming cut 6 bases from V and 8 bases from J; bases unmatched to any gene: 8. The CDR3 covers 14 residues. CDR1 is SNHLY, CDR2 FYNNEI, per germline. The CDR3 coding sequence is TGTGCCAGCAGGTTGGCGGGAGGGCCCTATGAGCAGTTCTTC. It specifies CASRLAGGPYEQFF. Full variable domain (missing parts from reference TRBV2 and TRBJ2-1): EPEVTQTPSHQVTQMGQEVILRCVPISNHLYFYWYRQILGQKVEFLVSFYNNEISEKSEIFDDQFSVERPDGSNFTLKIRSTKLEDSAMYFCASRLAGGPYEQFFGPGTRLTVL.

The CDR3 spells CASSQGMAGVSAHEQFF. As DNA, the CDR3 is TGTGCCAGCAGCCAAGGTATGGCGGGGGTTTCGGCCCATGAGCAGTTCTTC. The chain employs TRBV3-1 and TRBJ2-1; TRBD2 aligns across 7 bases. CDR1 is LGHDT and CDR2 is YNNKEL in the germline V gene (reference sequence). J gave up 8 bases and V 1 base, and 14 bases lay outside the gene matches. This CDR3 is 17 amino acids long.

This clonotype has only a few counts. The rearrangement links TRBV5-1 to TRBJ2-3; TRBD2 aligns across 7 bases. This CDR3 spans 14 amino acids. Looked up from germline, CDR1 is SGHRS and CDR2 is YFSETQ. J was trimmed by 3 bases and V by 4 bases; bases with no gene match: 5. The CDR3 region has the DNA TGCGCCAGCAGCCGTCTAGCGGTTACAGATACGCAGTATTTT. Residues: CASSRLAVTDTQYF.

This clonotype was seen a few times. The genes are TRBV12-3 or TRBV12-4 and TRBJ1-5, with D tentatively TRBD1 (6 bases). V dropped 5 bases and J dropped 3 bases, with 14 bases sitting between them. CDR3 size: 15 residues. CDR3: CASSPAGTINQPQHF. As DNA, the CDR3 is TGTGCCAGCAGTCCCGCCGGGACAATCAATCAGCCCCAGCATTTT.

This clonotype came up once. This CDR3 reads CASSQAPDRGVNEQFF. CDR3 coding DNA: TGTGCCAGCAGCCAGGCCCCGGACAGGGGAGTAAATGAGCAGTTCTTC. This sequence joins TRBV11-2 and TRBJ2-1, with 9 bases lining up with TRBD1. The junction had 12 bases not matched to a gene; V was cut back by 5 bases and J by 7 bases. Germline CDR1 reads SGHAT; CDR2 reads FQNNGV. The CDR3 has 16 residues.

The rearrangement uses TRBV12-3 or TRBV12-4 and TRBJ2-1; tentative D call: TRBD1 (5 bases). CDR3 length: 15 residues. The V end was cut by 8 bases, the J end by 6 bases, with 20 bases between. The CDR3 protein is CASRFSLGRSNEQFF. CDR3 nucleotide sequence: TGTGCCAGCCGCTTTTCTTTGGGGCGGTCCAATGAGCAGTTCTTC.